These T cell receptor beta chains were read from a single sample in a study of early T cells in non-severe SARS-CoV-2 infection. TCRdb called the 5' RACE reads again in MiXCR, with one record for every CDR3 protein. This sample has around 67,000 distinct CDR3 sequences, with roughly 11% found just once. The input for sequencing was whole blood, taken at baseline. These receptors were obtained from an adult who was a healthcare worker with PCR-confirmed SARS-CoV-2 infection or an uninfected control (not recorded which). Each CDR3 is given with its conserved first and last residue. D genes are given only for firm matches. Clone size appears in some rows only: once, few, many, or a class for an expanded clone.

V	D	size	J	CDR3	DNA
TRBV7-8	.	many	TRBJ1-6	CASGGVSYNSPLHF	TGTGCCAGCGGGGGGGTATCCTATAATTCACCCCTCCACTTT
TRBV19	.	few	TRBJ2-3	CASTRTQSSDTQYF	TGTGCCAGTACCCGGACCCAATCCTCAGATACGCAGTATTTT
TRBV4-3	TRBD1	.	TRBJ2-3	CASSQTGTGLSTDTQYF	TGCGCCAGCAGCCAAACCGGGACAGGGCTAAGCACAGATACGCAGTATTTT
TRBV9	.	.	TRBJ2-3	CASSAVGDTQYF	TGTGCCAGCAGCGCCGTCGGAGATACGCAGTATTTT
TRBV2	.	few	TRBJ1-2	CASSEGGGYTF	TGTGCCAGCAGTGAGGGGGGAGGCTACACCTTC
TRBV13	.	many	TRBJ2-2	CASSSQGGQGGELFF	TGTGCCAGCAGCTCCCAGGGGGGCCAAGGCGGGGAGCTGTTTTTT
TRBV5-1	.	few	TRBJ1-2	CASSPGAREQGYTF	TGCGCCAGCAGCCCCGGCGCCAGGGAGCAAGGCTACACCTTC
TRBV29-1	.	.	TRBJ1-1	CSVGDIEAFF	TGCAGCGTTGGGGACATTGAAGCTTTCTTT
TRBV6-2/TRBV6-3	TRBD1	.	TRBJ1-4	CASRRDRLEEKLFF	TGTGCCAGCAGACGGGACAGGCTAGAGGAAAAACTGTTTTTT
TRBV9	.	.	TRBJ1-3	CASSVSLTGNTIYF	TGTGCCAGCAGCGTTTCCTTGACTGGAAACACCATATATTTT
TRBV5-6	.	many	TRBJ2-7	CASTRTASYEQYF	TGTGCCAGCACCCGGACAGCGTCCTACGAGCAGTACTTC
TRBV5-1	TRBD1	.	TRBJ1-4	CASSLQTGRGEKLFF	TGCGCCAGCAGCTTACAGACAGGGAGAGGTGAAAAACTGTTTTTT
TRBV7-7	.	few	TRBJ2-1	CASSIRDGYSSYNEQFF	TGTGCTAGCAGCATAAGGGACGGATATTCCTCCTACAATGAGCAGTTCTTC
TRBV7-2	.	many	TRBJ2-1	CASSPQRVSNEQFF	TGTGCCAGCTCTCCGCAGCGGGTATCCAATGAGCAGTTCTTC
TRBV12-3/TRBV12-4	.	.	TRBJ1-3	CASSFYSWSSENTIYF	TGTGCCAGCAGTTTCTATTCCTGGAGCTCTGAAAACACCATATATTTT
TRBV11-2	TRBD2	few	TRBJ2-5	CASSIKTGLAGIFQETQYF	TGTGCCAGCAGCATAAAAACGGGACTAGCGGGAATCTTCCAAGAGACCCAGTACTTC
TRBV7-2	TRBD2	few	TRBJ2-5	CASSLGTSEETQYF	TGTGCCAGCAGCTTAGGGACTAGCGAAGAGACCCAGTACTTC
TRBV29-1	TRBD2	.	TRBJ2-7	CSVGSGRVYEQYF	TGCAGCGTTGGGAGCGGGAGGGTCTACGAGCAGTACTTC
TRBV7-8	.	many	TRBJ2-4	CASSLVSQGTTLGTKNIQYF	TGTGCCAGCAGCTTAGTCTCCCAGGGGACTACCTTGGGGACCAAAAACATTCAGTACTTC
TRBV6-1	.	many	TRBJ2-7	CAISRGAGYEQYF	TGTGCCATCTCCAGGGGAGCGGGTTACGAGCAGTACTTC
TRBV29-1	.	medium-sized	TRBJ2-1	CSVEAGTPYNEQFF	TGCAGCGTTGAAGCGGGAACACCTTACAATGAGCAGTTCTTC
TRBV5-5	.	.	TRBJ1-1	CASSEILEAVEAFF	TGTGCCAGCAGCGAGATACTGGAAGCAGTTGAAGCTTTCTTT
TRBV7-7	.	many	TRBJ2-3	CASSLGRGDTQYF	TGTGCCAGCAGCCTTGGGCGGGGAGATACGCAGTATTTT
TRBV12-3/TRBV12-4	TRBD2	.	TRBJ2-3	CASSFSGSQQDTQYF	TGTGCCAGCAGCTTCAGCGGGAGTCAACAAGATACGCAGTATTTT
TRBV20-1	TRBD1	.	TRBJ2-1	CSARGTGAWNEQFF	TGCAGTGCTCGCGGGACAGGGGCCTGGAATGAGCAGTTCTTC
TRBV6-1	.	.	TRBJ1-2	CASSEFRGRGYTF	TGTGCCAGCAGTGAATTTCGGGGACGTGGCTACACCTTC
TRBV12-3/TRBV12-4	.	many	TRBJ2-4	CASSLDSLGIQYF	TGTGCCAGCAGTTTAGATAGTTTGGGCATTCAGTACTTC
TRBV6-1	.	many	TRBJ2-1	CASRQGGSPNEQFF	TGTGCCAGCAGACAGGGGGGGTCCCCCAATGAGCAGTTCTTC
TRBV7-2	.	few	TRBJ1-4	CASTFRGRHEKLFF	TGTGCCAGCACCTTCAGGGGAAGGCATGAAAAACTGTTTTTT
TRBV29-1	.	.	TRBJ1-2	CSSYQLNYGYTF	TGCAGCTCGTATCAACTTAACTATGGCTACACCTTC
TRBV4-1	.	few	TRBJ1-2	CASSQAPPGANYGYTF	TGCGCCAGCAGCCAAGCCCCCCCGGGGGCCAACTATGGCTACACCTTC
TRBV5-1	TRBD1	many	TRBJ2-1	CASSLQGQGAGNEQFF	TGCGCCAGCAGCCTCCAGGGACAGGGGGCTGGGAATGAGCAGTTCTTC
TRBV10-2	.	.	TRBJ2-7	CASSATIYEQYF	TGCGCCAGCAGTGCGACTATTTACGAGCAGTACTTC
TRBV19	.	.	TRBJ2-7	CASSWRGGEQYF	TGTGCCAGTAGTTGGAGGGGAGGCGAGCAGTACTTC
TRBV7-9	TRBD1	many	TRBJ1-4	CASSAAPGQGPRKLFF	TGTGCCAGCAGCGCAGCCCCGGGACAGGGGCCCCGAAAACTGTTTTTT
TRBV5-6	TRBD1	.	TRBJ2-7	CASSLSGQGFEQYF	TGTGCCAGCAGCTTGAGCGGACAGGGTTTCGAGCAGTACTTC
TRBV20-1	TRBD2	.	TRBJ2-4	CSAKAQRGGTKNIQYF	TGCAGTGCTAAGGCACAGCGGGGGGGAACCAAAAACATTCAGTACTTC
TRBV18	.	many	TRBJ2-3	CASSPLSTDTQYF	TGTGCCAGCTCACCACTCAGCACAGATACGCAGTATTTT